A selection of T cell receptor beta chains follows, all from one sample in a study of blood T cell repertoires in COVID-19. The repertoire was sequenced with immunoSEQ multiplex PCR; TCRdb's copy has only in-frame clones and lacks some. The table includes approximately 300,000 clones, around 90% detected once. Sequencing was carried out using PBMCs or T cells enriched from blood (not recorded which). These receptors originate from a woman in her twenties or thirties who had recovered from COVID-19. CDR3s include the opening cysteine and the closing phenylalanine or tryptophan. D genes are given only for firm matches. Clone sizes are given selectively: once, few, many, or a class where the clone is expanded.

d_gene: .
abundance: .
j_gene: TRBJ2-2
v_gene: TRBV6-5
CDR3nt: TGTGCCAGCAGTCTGGGGCAGGGTTTCTCCGGGGAGCTGTTTTTT
CDR3aa: CASSLGQGFSGELFF

d_gene: .
abundance: .
j_gene: TRBJ1-3
v_gene: TRBV6-5
CDR3nt: TGTGCCAGCAGCGAGGGTCGTTCGAGAGGAAACACCATATATTTT
CDR3aa: CASSEGRSRGNTIYF

d_gene: .
abundance: few
j_gene: TRBJ1-1
v_gene: TRBV6-6
CDR3nt: TGTGCCAGCAGCCCCGGACAGAACACTGAAGCTTTCTTT
CDR3aa: CASSPGQNTEAFF

d_gene: .
abundance: .
j_gene: TRBJ1-1
v_gene: TRBV18
CDR3nt: TGTGCCAGCTCACCCGGACAGACGAACACTGAAGCTTTCTTT
CDR3aa: CASSPGQTNTEAFF

d_gene: .
abundance: .
j_gene: TRBJ1-6
v_gene: TRBV19
CDR3nt: TGTGCCAGTACGGCGGGGTTCCATAATTCACCCCTCCACTTT
CDR3aa: CASTAGFHNSPLHF

d_gene: TRBD1
abundance: .
j_gene: TRBJ1-2
v_gene: TRBV28
CDR3nt: TGTGCCAGCACCACGACAGGGGGCTTTAATGGCTACACCTTC
CDR3aa: CASTTTGGFNGYTF

d_gene: TRBD2
abundance: .
j_gene: TRBJ2-7
v_gene: TRBV6-5
CDR3nt: TGTGCCAGCAGGAAAACTAGCGGGACCACCTACGAGCAGTACTTC
CDR3aa: CASRKTSGTTYEQYF

d_gene: TRBD1
abundance: .
j_gene: TRBJ1-2
v_gene: TRBV7-9
CDR3nt: TGTGCCAGCAGCCCGCCCGGGACAGTGAGTGGCTACACCTTC
CDR3aa: CASSPPGTVSGYTF

d_gene: .
abundance: .
j_gene: TRBJ1-1
v_gene: TRBV6-5
CDR3nt: TGTGCCAGCACTCAGGGAGGTGAAGCTTTCTTT
CDR3aa: CASTQGGEAFF

d_gene: .
abundance: .
j_gene: TRBJ1-1
v_gene: TRBV7-2
CDR3nt: TGTGCCAGCCCCCAGGGCGACACTGAAGCTTTCTTT
CDR3aa: CASPQGDTEAFF

d_gene: .
abundance: .
j_gene: TRBJ2-7
v_gene: TRBV4-3
CDR3nt: TGCGCCAGCAGCCCCCACCCGGGGGTTGGCGAGCAGTACTTC
CDR3aa: CASSPHPGVGEQYF

d_gene: .
abundance: few
j_gene: TRBJ1-6
v_gene: TRBV4-3
CDR3nt: TGCGCCAGCAGCCAAGATCCTGGGGGAGGGTCACCCCTCCACTTT
CDR3aa: CASSQDPGGGSPLHF

d_gene: TRBD1
abundance: .
j_gene: TRBJ1-1
v_gene: TRBV3-1/TRBV3-2
CDR3nt: TGTGCCAGCACCAGGGACAGGGCGAACACTGAAGCTTTCTTT
CDR3aa: CASTRDRANTEAFF

d_gene: TRBD1
abundance: once
j_gene: TRBJ2-1
v_gene: TRBV30
CDR3nt: TGTGCCTGGAGTCAGGACAGGGGGATTTACAATGAGCAGTTCTTC
CDR3aa: CAWSQDRGIYNEQFF

d_gene: TRBD1
abundance: .
j_gene: TRBJ1-4
v_gene: TRBV5-1
CDR3nt: TGCGCCAGCAGCCCGGGACAGGGCTATATTGAAAAACTGTTTTTT
CDR3aa: CASSPGQGYIEKLFF

d_gene: .
abundance: .
j_gene: TRBJ1-1
v_gene: TRBV5-1
CDR3nt: TGCGCCAGCAGCTTGGTCCAGGGGAACACTGAAGCTTTCTTT
CDR3aa: CASSLVQGNTEAFF

d_gene: .
abundance: .
j_gene: TRBJ2-2
v_gene: TRBV30
CDR3nt: TGTGCCTGGAGTGTTGTGAGGCCATGGAACACCGGGGAGCTGTTTTTT
CDR3aa: CAWSVVRPWNTGELFF

d_gene: TRBD2
abundance: .
j_gene: TRBJ2-2
v_gene: TRBV9
CDR3nt: TGTGCCAGCAGTCGACCGAAGTATAGCGGGGAGAACACCGGGGAGCTGTTTTTT
CDR3aa: CASSRPKYSGENTGELFF

d_gene: TRBD1
abundance: .
j_gene: TRBJ1-5
v_gene: TRBV15
CDR3nt: TGTGCCACCAGCAGTGCAGACAGGGACAATCAGCCCCAGCATTTT
CDR3aa: CATSSADRDNQPQHF

d_gene: .
abundance: .
j_gene: TRBJ2-7
v_gene: TRBV30
CDR3nt: TGTGCCTGGAGTGGACTCTACGAGCAGTACTTC
CDR3aa: CAWSGLYEQYF

d_gene: TRBD2
abundance: .
j_gene: TRBJ2-2
v_gene: TRBV3-1/TRBV3-2
CDR3nt: TGTGCCAGCAGCGAGCGGGGGGGCCCCACCGGGGAGCTGTTTTTT
CDR3aa: CASSERGGPTGELFF

d_gene: .
abundance: .
j_gene: TRBJ2-1
v_gene: TRBV11-1
CDR3nt: TGTGCCAGCAGCTTAGCGCGGGGGCCCTACAATGAGCAGTTCTTC
CDR3aa: CASSLARGPYNEQFF

d_gene: .
abundance: .
j_gene: TRBJ1-1
v_gene: TRBV30
CDR3nt: TGTGCCTGGAGTGTAAGGAGGATGAACACTGAAGCTTTCTTT
CDR3aa: CAWSVRRMNTEAFF

d_gene: TRBD1
abundance: once
j_gene: TRBJ2-1
v_gene: TRBV7-6
CDR3nt: TGTGCCAGCAGCTTAGTGGGTTCGGGACAGGGTTTGAATGAGCAGTTCTTC
CDR3aa: CASSLVGSGQGLNEQFF

d_gene: .
abundance: few
j_gene: TRBJ1-6
v_gene: TRBV5-6
CDR3nt: TGTGCCAGCAGCTTGGAGGGGTCCTCCTATAATTCACCCCTCCACTTT
CDR3aa: CASSLEGSSYNSPLHF

d_gene: TRBD1
abundance: .
j_gene: TRBJ2-1
v_gene: TRBV19
CDR3nt: TGTGCCAGTAGTGGAAGGACAGGGGGCTGGGATGAGCAGTTCTTC
CDR3aa: CASSGRTGGWDEQFF

d_gene: TRBD1
abundance: .
j_gene: TRBJ1-1
v_gene: TRBV7-9
CDR3nt: TGTGCCAGCAGCCCGCCCGGGACAGGGCACACTGAAGCTTTCTTT
CDR3aa: CASSPPGTGHTEAFF

d_gene: .
abundance: .
j_gene: TRBJ2-3
v_gene: TRBV14
CDR3nt: TGTGCCAGCAGCCAAGGGCGGTGGTCCACAGATACGCAGTATTTT
CDR3aa: CASSQGRWSTDTQYF

d_gene: TRBD1
abundance: .
j_gene: TRBJ1-2
v_gene: TRBV4-1
CDR3nt: TGCGCCAGCAGCCAGGAACAGGGGGAACGGTATGGCTACACCTTC
CDR3aa: CASSQEQGERYGYTF

d_gene: .
abundance: .
j_gene: TRBJ1-4
v_gene: TRBV7-2
CDR3nt: TGTGCCAGCAGCGCACGGGTTAATGAAAAACTGTTTTTT
CDR3aa: CASSARVNEKLFF

d_gene: .
abundance: .
j_gene: TRBJ1-3
v_gene: TRBV18
CDR3nt: TGTGCCAGCTCACACGCGCGTGGTGGAAACACCATATATTTT
CDR3aa: CASSHARGGNTIYF

d_gene: .
abundance: .
j_gene: TRBJ2-1
v_gene: TRBV7-9
CDR3nt: TGTGCCAGCAGCTTAACCCTCGCGGCCTCCTACAATGAGCAGTTCTTC
CDR3aa: CASSLTLAASYNEQFF

d_gene: TRBD1
abundance: .
j_gene: TRBJ1-1
v_gene: TRBV19
CDR3nt: TGTGCCAGTAGTCTGGGGGACAGAGGCAACACTGAAGCTTTCTTT
CDR3aa: CASSLGDRGNTEAFF